This T cell receptor beta chain derives from a study of blood T cell repertoires in COVID-19. Authors' analysis steps: Estimated nucleated cell counts came from reference gene primer amplification. Here immunoSEQ multiplex PCR was the method, and the copy in TCRdb shows in-frame clones only, minus some. V, J and clone size are those of that table, while D and trimming were read from the DNA. The table lists about 280,000 clones, approximately 86% of them singletons, with almost 9.5% in the top ten. This CDR3 comprises 15 residues. V was clipped by 5 bases and J by 4 bases; unmatched bases: 8. Germline lookup yields CDR1 SGHDT and CDR2 YYEEEE.

Sequencing used peripheral blood. The source is a man aged 18-30 years with active or convalescent COVID-19. The V gene is TRBV5-6, the J gene TRBJ2-5; 10 positions match TRBD1. CDR3: CASSRGTGARETQYF. CDR3 nucleotide sequence: TGTGCCAGCAGTCGAGGGACAGGGGCGCGAGAGACCCAGTACTTC.